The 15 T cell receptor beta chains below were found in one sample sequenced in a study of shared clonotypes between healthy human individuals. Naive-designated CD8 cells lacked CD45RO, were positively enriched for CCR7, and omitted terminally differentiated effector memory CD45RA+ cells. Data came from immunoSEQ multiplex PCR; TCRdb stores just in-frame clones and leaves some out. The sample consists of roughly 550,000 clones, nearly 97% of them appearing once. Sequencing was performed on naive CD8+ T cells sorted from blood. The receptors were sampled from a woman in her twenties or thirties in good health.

This CDR3 is CASSLGTLDDEQYF. The CDR3 DNA is TGTGCCAGCAGCTTGGGGACTCTGGATGATGAGCAGTACTTC. This chain links TRBV5-4 with TRBJ2-7, with D possibly TRBD2 on 5 matching bases. The CDR3 covers 14 residues. Germline V CDR1 and CDR2: SGHNT, YYREEE (reference sequence). The V gene lost 0 bases and the J gene lost 7 bases, with 14 bases spanning the gap.

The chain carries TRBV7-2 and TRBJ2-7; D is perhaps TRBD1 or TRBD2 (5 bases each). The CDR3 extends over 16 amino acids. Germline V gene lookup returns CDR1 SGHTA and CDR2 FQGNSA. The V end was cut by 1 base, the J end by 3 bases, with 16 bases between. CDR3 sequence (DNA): TGTGCCAGCAGCTTAGGTTACGGGACCAGGTACTACGAGCAGTACTTC. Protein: CASSLGYGTRYYEQYF.

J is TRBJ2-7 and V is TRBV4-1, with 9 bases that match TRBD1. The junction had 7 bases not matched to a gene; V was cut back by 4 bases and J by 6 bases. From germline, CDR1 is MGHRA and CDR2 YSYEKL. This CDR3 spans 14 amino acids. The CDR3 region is CASSPRDREGEQYF. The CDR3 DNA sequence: TGCGCCAGCAGCCCTAGGGACAGGGAAGGCGAGCAGTACTTC.

This CDR3 reads CASSLDRALSYEQYF. The CDR3 coding sequence is TGTGCCAGCAGTTTAGACAGGGCTTTGTCCTACGAGCAGTACTTC. The chain carries TRBV28 and TRBJ2-7; 7 nucleotides line up with TRBD1. Germline assignment: CDR1 MDHEN and CDR2 SYDVKM. The CDR3 is 15 amino acids. J lost 1 base, V lost 2 bases, and 5 bases had no gene match.

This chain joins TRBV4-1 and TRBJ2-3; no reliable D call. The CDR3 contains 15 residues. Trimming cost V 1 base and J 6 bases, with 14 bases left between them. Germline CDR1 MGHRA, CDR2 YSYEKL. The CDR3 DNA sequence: TGCGCCAGCAGCCAAGTAGCAGAGCTGGGGGATACGCAGTATTTT. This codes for CASSQVAELGDTQYF.

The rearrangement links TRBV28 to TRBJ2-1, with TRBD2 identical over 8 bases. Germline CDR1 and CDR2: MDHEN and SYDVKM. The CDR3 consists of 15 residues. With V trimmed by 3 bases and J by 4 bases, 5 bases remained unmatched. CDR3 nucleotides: TGTGCCAGCAGTTTCGGTAGCGGGGTATACAATGAGCAGTTCTTC. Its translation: CASSFGSGVYNEQFF.

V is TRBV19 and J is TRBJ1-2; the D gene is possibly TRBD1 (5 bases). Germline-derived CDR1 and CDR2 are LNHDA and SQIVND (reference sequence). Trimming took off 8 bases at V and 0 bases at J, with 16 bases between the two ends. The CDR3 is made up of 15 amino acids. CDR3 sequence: CASRGSTRPNYGYTF. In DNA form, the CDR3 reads TGTGCCAGTCGGGGCAGTACACGGCCTAACTATGGCTACACCTTC.

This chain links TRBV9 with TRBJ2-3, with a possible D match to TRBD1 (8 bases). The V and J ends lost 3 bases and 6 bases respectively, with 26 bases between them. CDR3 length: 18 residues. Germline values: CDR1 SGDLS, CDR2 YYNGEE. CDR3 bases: TGTGCCAGCAGCGCAACAGGGGGAGGGCTAGCGGTCCGGGATACGCAGTATTTT. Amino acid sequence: CASSATGGGLAVRDTQYF. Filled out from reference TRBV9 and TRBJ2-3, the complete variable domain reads DSGVTQTPKHLITATGQRVTLRCSPRSGDLSVYWYQQSLDQGLQFLIQYYNGEERAKGNILERFSAQQFPDLHSELNLSSLELGDSALYFCASSATGGGLAVRDTQYFGPGTRLTVL.

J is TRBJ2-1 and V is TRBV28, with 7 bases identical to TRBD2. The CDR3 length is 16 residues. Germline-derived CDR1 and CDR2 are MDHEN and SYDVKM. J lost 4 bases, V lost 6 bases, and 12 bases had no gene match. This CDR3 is CASRTRAGVLYNEQFF. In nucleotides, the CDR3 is TGTGCCAGCAGGACGAGGGCGGGAGTATTGTACAATGAGCAGTTCTTC.

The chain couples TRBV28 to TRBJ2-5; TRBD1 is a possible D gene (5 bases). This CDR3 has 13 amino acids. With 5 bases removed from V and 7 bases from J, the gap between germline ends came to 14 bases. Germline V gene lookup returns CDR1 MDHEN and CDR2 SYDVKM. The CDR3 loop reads CASSERSQGTQYF. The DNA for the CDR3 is TGTGCCAGCAGTGAACGCTCCCAGGGGACCCAGTACTTC.

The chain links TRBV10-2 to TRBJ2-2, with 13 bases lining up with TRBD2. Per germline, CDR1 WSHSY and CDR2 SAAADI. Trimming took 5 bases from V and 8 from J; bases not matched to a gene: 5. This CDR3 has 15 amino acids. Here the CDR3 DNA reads TGCGCCAGCAGTCATGGACTAGCGGGAGTTGGGGAGCTGTTTTTT. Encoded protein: CASSHGLAGVGELFF.

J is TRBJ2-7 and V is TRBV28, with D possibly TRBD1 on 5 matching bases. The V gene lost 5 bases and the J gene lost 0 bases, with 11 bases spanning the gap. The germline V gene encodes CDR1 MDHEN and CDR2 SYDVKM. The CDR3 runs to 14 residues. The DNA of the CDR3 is TGTGCCAGCAGTCGACAACAGGACTCCTACGAGCAGTACTTC. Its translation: CASSRQQDSYEQYF.

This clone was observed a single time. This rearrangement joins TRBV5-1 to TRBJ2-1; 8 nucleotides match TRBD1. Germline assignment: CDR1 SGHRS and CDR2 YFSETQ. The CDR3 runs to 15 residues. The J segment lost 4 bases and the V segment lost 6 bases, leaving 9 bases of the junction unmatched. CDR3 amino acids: CASTRAGGAYNEQFF. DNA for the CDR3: TGCGCCAGCACCAGAGCAGGGGGCGCTTACAATGAGCAGTTCTTC.

The CDR3 sequence: CASSNDWGRDTQYF. The DNA for the CDR3 is TGTGCCAGCAGCAATGACTGGGGTCGAGATACGCAGTATTTT. The chain couples TRBV7-2 to TRBJ2-3; D gene unclear. V lost 5 bases to trimming and J lost 5 bases, with 14 bases between them. Germline loops: CDR1 SGHTA, CDR2 FQGNSA. This CDR3 is 14 amino acids long.

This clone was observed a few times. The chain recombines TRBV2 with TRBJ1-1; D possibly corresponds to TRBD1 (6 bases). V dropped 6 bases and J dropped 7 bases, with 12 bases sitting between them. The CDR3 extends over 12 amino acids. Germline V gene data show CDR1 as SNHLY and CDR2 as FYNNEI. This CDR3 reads CASSIQGSEAFF. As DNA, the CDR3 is TGTGCCAGCAGCATACAGGGAAGTGAAGCTTTCTTT. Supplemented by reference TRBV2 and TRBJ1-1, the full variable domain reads EPEVTQTPSHQVTQMGQEVILRCVPISNHLYFYWYRQILGQKVEFLVSFYNNEISEKSEIFDDQFSVERPDGSNFTLKIRSTKLEDSAMYFCASSIQGSEAFFGQGTRLTVV.